This is a list of T cell receptor beta chains from one sample in a study of blood T cell repertoires in COVID-19. Sequenced by immunoSEQ multiplex PCR; TCRdb stores in-frame clones only, minus some. The table shows 300,000 to 400,000 clones, with around nine tenths occurring only once. The material sequenced was peripheral blood. These receptors were collected from a woman between 18 and 30 years old who had recovered from COVID-19. Both conserved end residues are part of each CDR3. Fields, in order: J gene, V gene, CDR3 protein.

j_gene: TRBJ2-1
v_gene: TRBV5-5
CDR3aa: CASSFSGRNYNEQFF

j_gene: TRBJ1-1
v_gene: TRBV27
CDR3aa: CASSPRGGLPPRNTEAFF

j_gene: TRBJ2-2
v_gene: TRBV5-1
CDR3aa: CASSPLANTGELFF

j_gene: TRBJ1-1
v_gene: TRBV11-3
CDR3aa: CASRKRGGSTEAFF

j_gene: TRBJ2-3
v_gene: TRBV5-8
CDR3aa: CASSSAGTSGASTDTQYF

j_gene: TRBJ1-1
v_gene: TRBV2
CDR3aa: CASSAALGRGTEAFF

j_gene: TRBJ1-5
v_gene: TRBV9
CDR3aa: CASSPGQGKTNQPQHF

j_gene: TRBJ2-1
v_gene: TRBV7-6
CDR3aa: CASSLLGGRNEQFF

j_gene: TRBJ1-2
v_gene: TRBV7-2
CDR3aa: CASSLIEGYTF

j_gene: TRBJ2-2
v_gene: TRBV11-3
CDR3aa: CASSRVTGVRTGELFF

j_gene: TRBJ1-1
v_gene: TRBV4-3
CDR3aa: CASSRDWGQGDEAFF

j_gene: TRBJ2-3
v_gene: TRBV5-4
CDR3aa: CASSLTLGTYSTDTQYF

j_gene: TRBJ2-3
v_gene: TRBV4-3
CDR3aa: CASSQDPTTDTQYF

j_gene: TRBJ2-3
v_gene: TRBV24-1
CDR3aa: CATSDPRGTDTQYF

j_gene: TRBJ2-1
v_gene: TRBV24-1
CDR3aa: CATSDPDYSSYEQFF

j_gene: TRBJ2-5
v_gene: TRBV6-1
CDR3aa: CASSAPLTSGRFGETQYF

j_gene: TRBJ2-3
v_gene: TRBV6-5
CDR3aa: CASSFYGADTQYF

j_gene: TRBJ2-1
v_gene: TRBV15
CDR3aa: CATSRDPGQGHNEQFF

j_gene: TRBJ2-1
v_gene: TRBV7-2
CDR3aa: CASSLVSYNNEQFF

j_gene: TRBJ1-2
v_gene: TRBV11-2
CDR3aa: CASSTHRGRYYGYTF

j_gene: TRBJ1-3
v_gene: TRBV30
CDR3aa: CAWIIQGGNTIYF

j_gene: TRBJ1-5
v_gene: TRBV6-8
CDR3aa: CASRPTGSGNQPQHF

j_gene: TRBJ2-3
v_gene: TRBV7-8
CDR3aa: CASSLASGETDTQYF

j_gene: TRBJ1-1
v_gene: TRBV11-3
CDR3aa: CAVEGEGGNTEAFF

j_gene: TRBJ2-1
v_gene: TRBV7-2
CDR3aa: CASSFHFGTSSYNEQFF

j_gene: TRBJ2-5
v_gene: TRBV15
CDR3aa: CATSRGREGVGETQYF

j_gene: TRBJ2-1
v_gene: TRBV7-8
CDR3aa: CASSLEGSGSYNEQFF

j_gene: TRBJ2-5
v_gene: TRBV19
CDR3aa: CASSIPGGETQYF

j_gene: TRBJ1-4
v_gene: TRBV12-3/TRBV12-4
CDR3aa: CASKRGNEKLFF

j_gene: TRBJ1-4
v_gene: TRBV6-2/TRBV6-3
CDR3aa: CASSSQIGQNEKLFF

j_gene: TRBJ1-4
v_gene: TRBV6-5
CDR3aa: CASSYWGTGSNEKLFF

j_gene: TRBJ2-2
v_gene: TRBV6-4
CDR3aa: CASSDGTNTGELFF

j_gene: TRBJ2-2
v_gene: TRBV12-3/TRBV12-4
CDR3aa: CASSGIVGELFF

j_gene: TRBJ1-3
v_gene: TRBV30
CDR3aa: CAWSPYRGTGLMRPGNTIYF

j_gene: TRBJ1-5
v_gene: TRBV9
CDR3aa: CASSPTGGYNQPQHF

j_gene: TRBJ2-5
v_gene: TRBV7-9
CDR3aa: CASSLSGLEETQYF

j_gene: TRBJ2-2
v_gene: TRBV3-1/TRBV3-2
CDR3aa: CASSPGLPSGELFF

j_gene: TRBJ1-2
v_gene: TRBV18
CDR3aa: CASSPPGSLYSGYTF

j_gene: TRBJ1-5
v_gene: TRBV6-4
CDR3aa: CASSEQGDQPQHF

j_gene: TRBJ1-5
v_gene: TRBV2
CDR3aa: CASTDRTNQPQHF

j_gene: TRBJ1-2
v_gene: TRBV10-2
CDR3aa: CASMPRDRAPGYTF

j_gene: TRBJ2-2
v_gene: TRBV9
CDR3aa: CASSVTLDTGELFF

j_gene: TRBJ1-1
v_gene: TRBV7-9
CDR3aa: CASSLSGGMNTEAFF

j_gene: TRBJ2-5
v_gene: TRBV7-9
CDR3aa: CASSSGGLLIQETQYF

j_gene: TRBJ2-3
v_gene: TRBV12-5
CDR3aa: CASGPGQSRTDTQYF

j_gene: TRBJ2-5
v_gene: TRBV19
CDR3aa: CASSGDRGRVKTQYF

j_gene: TRBJ2-3
v_gene: TRBV11-2
CDR3aa: CASSLGQGTWDTQYF

j_gene: TRBJ2-3
v_gene: TRBV28
CDR3aa: CASSDLTGSSTDTQYF

j_gene: TRBJ1-1
v_gene: TRBV5-1
CDR3aa: CASSQTIPRGTEAFF

j_gene: TRBJ1-5
v_gene: TRBV7-9
CDR3aa: CASSFSGLNQPQHF

j_gene: TRBJ1-1
v_gene: TRBV27
CDR3aa: CASSPRQGPHTEAFF

j_gene: TRBJ2-3
v_gene: TRBV11-2
CDR3aa: CASSLDSSGRGTDTQYF

j_gene: TRBJ2-1
v_gene: TRBV2
CDR3aa: CASIRAGEQFF

j_gene: TRBJ1-1
v_gene: TRBV6-5
CDR3aa: CASGRGRETEAFF

j_gene: TRBJ2-4
v_gene: TRBV6-2/TRBV6-3
CDR3aa: CASSRIQGVKNIQYF

j_gene: TRBJ1-5
v_gene: TRBV2
CDR3aa: CASKFRTGRSNQPQHF

j_gene: TRBJ2-1
v_gene: TRBV10-3
CDR3aa: CAISTTVGRREASTGEQFF